This T cell receptor beta chain comes out of a study of spatial heterogeneity in lung cancer. J was trimmed by 3 bases and V by 5 bases; bases with no gene match: 9. CDR1 is MGHRA and CDR2 is YSYEKL in the germline V gene. This CDR3 comprises 16 residues. The sample holds many counts of this clonotype. MiXCR was run by TCRdb on the 5' RACE reads, yielding one entry per CDR3 protein. The repertoire holds 35,000 to 55,000 distinct CDR3 sequences, with around 7.1% as singletons. Time point meaning: sample taken at primary tumor resection. Tumor, nontumor lung or frozen PBMC supplied whole RNA that was sequenced unsorted.

The clonotype originates from a female donor with early-stage non-small cell lung cancer. The sequenced sample was PBMCs, obtained at surgery. The chain couples TRBV4-1 to TRBJ2-1; 8 bases are a match to TRBD2. The CDR3, as DNA: TGCGCCAGCAGCGAGCGAACACTAGCGGACTACAATGAGCAGTTCTTC. Translated: CASSERTLADYNEQFF.